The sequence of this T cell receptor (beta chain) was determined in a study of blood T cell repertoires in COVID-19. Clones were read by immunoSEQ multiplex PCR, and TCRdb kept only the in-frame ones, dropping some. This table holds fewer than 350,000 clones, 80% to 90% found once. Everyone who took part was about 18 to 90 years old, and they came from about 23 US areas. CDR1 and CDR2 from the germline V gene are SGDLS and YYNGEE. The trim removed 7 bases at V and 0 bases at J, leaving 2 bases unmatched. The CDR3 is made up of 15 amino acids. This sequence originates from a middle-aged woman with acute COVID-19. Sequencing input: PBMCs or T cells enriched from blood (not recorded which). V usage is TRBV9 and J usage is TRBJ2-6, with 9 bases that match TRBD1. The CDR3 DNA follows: TGTGCCAGCGACAGGGGGGACTCTGGGGCCAACGTCCTGACTTTC. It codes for CASDRGDSGANVLTF.